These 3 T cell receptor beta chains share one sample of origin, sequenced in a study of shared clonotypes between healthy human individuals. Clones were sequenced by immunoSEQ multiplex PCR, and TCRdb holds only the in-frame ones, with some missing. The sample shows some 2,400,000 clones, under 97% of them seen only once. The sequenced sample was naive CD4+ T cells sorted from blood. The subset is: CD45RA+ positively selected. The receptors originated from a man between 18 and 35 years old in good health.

CDR3 in amino acids: CASSGELDTEAFF. The CDR3 DNA is TGCGCCAGCAGCGGGGAACTAGACACTGAAGCTTTCTTT. The rearrangement uses TRBV23-1 and TRBJ1-1; D remains ambiguous. TRBV23-1 belongs to the ORF category, with a function that is uncertain. Trimming left V 6 bases short and J 3 bases short, with 11 bases between. The CDR3 extends over 13 amino acids.

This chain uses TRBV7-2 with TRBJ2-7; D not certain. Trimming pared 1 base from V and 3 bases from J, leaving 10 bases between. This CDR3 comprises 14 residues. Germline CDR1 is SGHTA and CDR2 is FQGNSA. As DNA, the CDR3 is TGTGCCAGCAGCTTAGTTACACCGGGCTACGAGCAGTACTTC. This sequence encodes CASSLVTPGYEQYF.

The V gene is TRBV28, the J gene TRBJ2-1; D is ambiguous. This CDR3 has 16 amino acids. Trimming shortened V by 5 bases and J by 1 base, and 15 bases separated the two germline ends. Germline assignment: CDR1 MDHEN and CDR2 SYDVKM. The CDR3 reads CASSTPRVASYNEQFF. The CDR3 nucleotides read TGTGCCAGCAGTACCCCTAGAGTAGCTTCCTACAATGAGCAGTTCTTC.